A selection of T cell receptor beta chains follows, all from one sample in a study of blood T cell repertoires in COVID-19. This table comes from immunoSEQ multiplex PCR, and its TCRdb copy is limited to in-frame clones, with some not included. The sample has roughly 100,000 clones; roughly nine tenths are singletons. The sample consisted of peripheral blood. These receptors originate from a human donor in a cohort sampled during active COVID-19. Both conserved end residues are part of each CDR3. The order of the fields is J gene, clone size, V gene, CDR3 protein. Size is omitted from some rows. Given values are once, few, many or a class for expanded clones.

TRBJ1-1,-,TRBV4-1,CASSQDTGAGNTEAFF
TRBJ2-1,-,TRBV6-4,CASSPQQGAVNEQFF
TRBJ1-5,-,TRBV6-5,CASSSRENQPQHF
TRBJ2-5,once,TRBV21-1,CASSKGARCQETQYF
TRBJ2-7,-,TRBV7-2,CASSSDSLSSYEQYF
TRBJ2-7,once,TRBV20-1,CSASQGVSYEQYF
TRBJ1-1,-,TRBV19,CASSLGRRNTEAFF
TRBJ2-1,-,TRBV2,CATTGYPYNEQFF
TRBJ1-2,-,TRBV7-9,CASSYLRGDYGYTF
TRBJ2-4,-,TRBV7-9,CASSLVESGQNIQYF
TRBJ2-3,-,TRBV4-3,CASSQVSGGDGTDTQYF
TRBJ1-6,-,TRBV6-2/TRBV6-3,CASSYLPRGDSPLHF
TRBJ1-2,-,TRBV24-1,CAIDRGRPIF
TRBJ1-2,-,TRBV29-1,CSVYHRDRARVGYTF
TRBJ2-3,-,TRBV6-5,CASSSDRADTQYF
TRBJ1-1,-,TRBV5-6,CASSLAGTPKDAFF
TRBJ2-5,once,TRBV7-3,CASSLGASGPHREETQYF
TRBJ2-3,-,TRBV6-2/TRBV6-3,CASSSGALINTDTQYF
TRBJ1-5,-,TRBV19,CASSQGQGTGNQPQHF
TRBJ2-6,-,TRBV28,CASSSFGTGGANVLTF
TRBJ1-1,-,TRBV21-1,CLQGDASNTEAFF
TRBJ2-1,-,TRBV19,CASSIGDRENEQFF
TRBJ2-1,-,TRBV5-8,CASRAGGLGYEQFF
TRBJ1-5,-,TRBV6-6,CASSYGQDQPQHF
TRBJ1-1,-,TRBV28,CASNPPGGLNTEAFF
TRBJ2-3,-,TRBV6-4,CASSDGGLVPTGGTQYF
TRBJ2-1,-,TRBV5-1,CASSIGGPNNEQFF
TRBJ2-1,-,TRBV28,CASSLGGGANEQFF
TRBJ2-3,-,TRBV28,CASSLTSGRNTDTQYF
TRBJ1-6,few,TRBV9,CASSVYESEFSPLHF
TRBJ2-5,-,TRBV18,CASSSDLNGGTQYF